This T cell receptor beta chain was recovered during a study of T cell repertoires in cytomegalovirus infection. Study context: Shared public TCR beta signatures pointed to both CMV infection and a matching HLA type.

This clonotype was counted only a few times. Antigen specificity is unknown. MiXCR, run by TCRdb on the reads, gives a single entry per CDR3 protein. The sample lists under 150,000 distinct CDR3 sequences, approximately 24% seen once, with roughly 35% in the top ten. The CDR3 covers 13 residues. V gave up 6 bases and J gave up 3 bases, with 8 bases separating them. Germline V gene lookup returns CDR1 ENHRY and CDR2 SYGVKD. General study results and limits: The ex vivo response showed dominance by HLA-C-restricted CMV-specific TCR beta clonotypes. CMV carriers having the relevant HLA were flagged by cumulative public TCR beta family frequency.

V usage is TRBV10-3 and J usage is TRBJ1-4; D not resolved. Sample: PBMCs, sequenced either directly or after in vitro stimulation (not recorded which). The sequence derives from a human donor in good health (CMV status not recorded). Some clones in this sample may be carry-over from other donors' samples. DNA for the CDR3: TGTGCCATCAGGGGTACGGCTAATGAAAAACTGTTTTTT. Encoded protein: CAIRGTANEKLFF.